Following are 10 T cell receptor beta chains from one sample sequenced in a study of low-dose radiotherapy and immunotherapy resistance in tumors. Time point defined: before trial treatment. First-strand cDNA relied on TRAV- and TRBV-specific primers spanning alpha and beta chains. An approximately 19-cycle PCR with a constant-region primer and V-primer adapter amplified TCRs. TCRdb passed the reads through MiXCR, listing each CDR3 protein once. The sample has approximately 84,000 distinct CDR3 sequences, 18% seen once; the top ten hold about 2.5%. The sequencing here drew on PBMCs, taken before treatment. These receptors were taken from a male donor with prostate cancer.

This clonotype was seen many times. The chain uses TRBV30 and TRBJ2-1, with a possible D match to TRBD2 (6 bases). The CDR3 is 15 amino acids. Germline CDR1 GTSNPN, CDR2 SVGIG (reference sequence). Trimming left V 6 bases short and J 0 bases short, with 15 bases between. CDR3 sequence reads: CACQPGLNSYNEQFF. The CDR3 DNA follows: TGTGCCTGCCAACCGGGACTGAACTCCTACAATGAGCAGTTCTTC.

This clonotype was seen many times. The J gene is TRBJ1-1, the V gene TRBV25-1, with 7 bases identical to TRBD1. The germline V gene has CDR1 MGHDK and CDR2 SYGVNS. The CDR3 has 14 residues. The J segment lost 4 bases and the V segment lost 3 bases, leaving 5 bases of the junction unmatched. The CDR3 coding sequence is TGTGCCAGCAGTGAGGCCAGGGGGATCACTGAAGCTTTCTTT. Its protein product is CASSEARGITEAFF.

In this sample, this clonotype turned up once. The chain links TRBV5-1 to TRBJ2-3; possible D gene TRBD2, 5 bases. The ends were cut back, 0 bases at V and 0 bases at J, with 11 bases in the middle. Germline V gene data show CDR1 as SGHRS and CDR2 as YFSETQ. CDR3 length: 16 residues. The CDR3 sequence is CASSLGWTQSTDTQYF. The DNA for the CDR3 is TGCGCCAGCAGCTTGGGGTGGACTCAGAGCACAGATACGCAGTATTTT.

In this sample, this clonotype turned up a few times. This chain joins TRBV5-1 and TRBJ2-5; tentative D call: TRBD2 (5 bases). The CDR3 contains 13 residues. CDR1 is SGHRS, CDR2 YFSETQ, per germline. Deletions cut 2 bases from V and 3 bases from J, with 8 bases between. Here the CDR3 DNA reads TGCGCCAGCAGCTTTACTAGTAAAGAGACCCAGTACTTC. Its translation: CASSFTSKETQYF.

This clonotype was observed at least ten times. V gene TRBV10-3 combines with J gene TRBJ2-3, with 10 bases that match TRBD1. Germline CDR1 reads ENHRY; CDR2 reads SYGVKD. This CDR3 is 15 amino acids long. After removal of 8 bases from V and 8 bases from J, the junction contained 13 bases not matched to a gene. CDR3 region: CAIGGPGTGDPTQYF. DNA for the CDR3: TGTGCCATCGGAGGTCCCGGGACAGGGGATCCTACGCAGTATTTT.

The CDR3: CASSPRQGSNEQFF. DNA of the CDR3: TGTGCCAGCAGTCCTCGACAGGGGAGCAATGAGCAGTTCTTC. The chain recombines TRBV27 with TRBJ2-1; 8 bases agree with TRBD1. V lost 5 bases, J lost 6 bases, and 6 bases stayed unmatched. The V gene's germline CDR1 is MNHEY and CDR2 SMNVEV (reference sequence). This CDR3 region has 14 residues.

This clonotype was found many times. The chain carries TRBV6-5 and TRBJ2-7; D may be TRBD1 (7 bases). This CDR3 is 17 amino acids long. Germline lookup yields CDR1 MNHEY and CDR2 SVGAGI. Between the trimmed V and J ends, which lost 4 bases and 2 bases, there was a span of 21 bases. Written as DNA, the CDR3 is TGTGCCAGCAGTTCCCCACAGGGGCGGGGAATTCCCTACGAGCAGTACTTC. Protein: CASSSPQGRGIPYEQYF.

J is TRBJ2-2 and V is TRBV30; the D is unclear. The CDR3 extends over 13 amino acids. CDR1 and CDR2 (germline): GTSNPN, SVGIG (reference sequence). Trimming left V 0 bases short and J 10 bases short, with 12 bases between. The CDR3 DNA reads TGTGCCTGGAGTGTCGGGTCCAATATGGAGCTGTTTTTT. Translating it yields CAWSVGSNMELFF.

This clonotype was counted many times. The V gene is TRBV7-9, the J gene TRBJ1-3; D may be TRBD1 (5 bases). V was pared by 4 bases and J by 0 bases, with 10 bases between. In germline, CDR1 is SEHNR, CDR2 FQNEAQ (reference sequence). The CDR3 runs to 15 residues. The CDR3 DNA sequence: TGTGCCAGCAGCTACACAGGCGACTCTGGAAACACCATATATTTT. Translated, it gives CASSYTGDSGNTIYF.

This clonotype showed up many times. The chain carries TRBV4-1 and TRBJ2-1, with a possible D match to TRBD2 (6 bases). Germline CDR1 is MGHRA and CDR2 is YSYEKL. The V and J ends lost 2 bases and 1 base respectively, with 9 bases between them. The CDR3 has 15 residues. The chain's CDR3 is CASSQYGGSYNEQFF. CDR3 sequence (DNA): TGCGCCAGCAGCCAATATGGGGGGTCCTACAATGAGCAGTTCTTC.